Included here is one TCR beta chain sequence, with context. It was version v3.0 of the immunoSEQ assay that was run at survey level. Method: immunoSEQ multiplex PCR; TCRdb's copy keeps in-frame clones and lacks some. In the table there are some 31,000 clones, 95% of which are singletons. This sample stems from a study of long-term antiretroviral therapy in people with HIV. This CDR3 has 15 residues. The rearrangement links TRBV21-1 to TRBJ2-7; TRBD2, as called in the table, went unchecked against the DNA. TRBV21-1 is marked as a pseudogene. The sequencing here drew on unsorted PBMCs, taken 5.3 years after starting antiretroviral therapy. The source is a man aged 25-40 years with HIV. The chain's CDR3 is CASSLAGGPGYEQYF. The CDR3 DNA follows: TGTGCCAGCAGCTTAGCGGGAGGGCCTGGCTACGAGCAGTACTTC.